This T cell receptor beta chain was sequenced in a study of memory CD4+ T cells and cytomegalovirus serostatus. Here immunoSEQ multiplex PCR was the method, and the copy in TCRdb shows in-frame clones only, minus some. The sample yields some 65,000 clones, about 78% seen once. Remarks on this clone: Its specificity is unknown.

The sort gate was single viable CD3+CD4+CD8-CD45RO+ cells for memory CD4+ T cells. Study-wide results and limits: CD4+ memory repertoires contained about 40% of the roughly 160 reported CMV TCRbeta sequences.

The CDR3 is 14 residues long. CDR1 LNHDA and CDR2 SQIVND come from the germline V gene (reference sequence). V was cut by 3 bases and J by 6 bases, with 15 bases left in between. The chain carries TRBV19 and TRBJ2-7, with D maybe TRBD2 (5 bases). What was sequenced was memory CD4+ T cells from blood. The sequence derives from an adult in good health and CMV-seronegative. Some clones in this sample may be carry-over from other donors' samples. DNA of the CDR3: TGTGCCAGTAGTATTGACCCGGGATCTAGCGAGCAGTACTTC. Its protein is CASSIDPGSSEQYF.